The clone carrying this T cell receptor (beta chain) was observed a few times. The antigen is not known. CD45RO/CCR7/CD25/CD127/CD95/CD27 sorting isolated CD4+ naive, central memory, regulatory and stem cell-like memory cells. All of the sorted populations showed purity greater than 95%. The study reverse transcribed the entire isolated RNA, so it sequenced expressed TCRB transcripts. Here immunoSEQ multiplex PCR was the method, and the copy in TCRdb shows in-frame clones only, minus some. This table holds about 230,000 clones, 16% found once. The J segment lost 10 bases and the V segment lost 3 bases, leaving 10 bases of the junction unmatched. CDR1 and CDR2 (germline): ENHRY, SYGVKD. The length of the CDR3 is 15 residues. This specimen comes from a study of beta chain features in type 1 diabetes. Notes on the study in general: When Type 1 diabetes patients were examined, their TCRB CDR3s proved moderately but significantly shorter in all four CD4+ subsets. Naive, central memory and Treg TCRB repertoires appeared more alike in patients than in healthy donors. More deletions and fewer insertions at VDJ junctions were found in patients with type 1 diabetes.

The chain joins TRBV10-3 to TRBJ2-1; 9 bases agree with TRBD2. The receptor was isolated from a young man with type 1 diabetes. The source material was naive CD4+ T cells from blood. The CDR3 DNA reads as TGTGCCATCAGTGATGAGGGCGGGAGGGCGACGGAGCAGTTCTTC. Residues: CAISDEGGRATEQFF.